These 16 T cell receptor beta chains share one sample of origin, sequenced in a study of spatial heterogeneity in lung cancer. One entry per CDR3 protein results from TCRdb running MiXCR on the 5' RACE reads. This sample has under 150,000 distinct CDR3 sequences, with 11% found just once. The time point: blood at routine non-recurrence follow-up after resection. This sample comprised PBMCs, obtained at follow-up. Receptors were obtained from a female donor with early-stage non-small cell lung cancer.

The chain couples TRBV18 to TRBJ1-5; no reliable D call. The germline V and J ends were trimmed by 2 bases and 6 bases, with 8 bases remaining between them. Germline CDR1 KGHSH, CDR2 LQKENI. This CDR3 contains 13 residues. The CDR3 region has the DNA TGTGCCAGCTCACCAGGGAGAAGTCAGCCCCAGCATTTT. It is translated as CASSPGRSQPQHF.

This clonotype was counted at least ten times. The chain has TRBV6-1 and TRBJ1-1; TRBD1 matches 7 bases. The germline V gene encodes CDR1 MNHNS and CDR2 SASEGT. With 2 bases clipped from V and 4 bases from J, the junction kept 1 base outside the gene matches. The CDR3 contains 13 residues. CDR3 coding DNA: TGTGCCAGCAGTGAACGACAGGGCACTGAAGCTTTCTTT. Translating gives CASSERQGTEAFF.

This clonotype was seen many times. This chain links TRBV18 with TRBJ1-6; D gene uncertain. The CDR3 extends over 14 amino acids. Germline V gives CDR1 KGHSH, CDR2 LQKENI. The ends were cut back, 6 bases at V and 1 base at J, with 7 bases in the middle. The CDR3 reads CASSPRSYNSPLHF. The DNA for the CDR3 is TGTGCCAGCTCGCCCCGGTCCTATAATTCACCCCTCCACTTT.

This clonotype has ten or more counts. The chain is built from TRBV20-1 and TRBJ1-1; D is ambiguous. The CDR3 runs to 12 residues. Trimming left V 0 bases short and J 7 bases short, with 9 bases between. CDR1 DFQATT and CDR2 SNEGSKA come from the germline V gene (reference sequence). The CDR3 sequence: CSARDVGDEAFF. The CDR3 coding sequence is TGCAGTGCTAGAGATGTGGGAGATGAAGCTTTCTTT.

The chain joins TRBV28 to TRBJ1-1; the match to TRBD1 covers 7 bases. The germline gives CDR1 MDHEN, CDR2 SYDVKM. CDR3 length: 14 amino acids. V dropped 3 bases and J dropped 6; count of bases not matched to a gene: 7. The CDR3 sequence: CASSLSRGDAEAFF. CDR3 nucleotide sequence: TGTGCCAGCAGTTTGTCCAGGGGGGACGCTGAAGCTTTCTTT.

In this sample, this clonotype turned up a few times. The chain has TRBV4-2 and TRBJ2-3; D gene ambiguous. V lost 0 bases, J lost 4 bases, and 8 bases lay in between. This CDR3 has 14 amino acids. The germline CDR1 and CDR2 sequences are LGHNA and YNFKEQ. For the CDR3, the DNA is TGTGCCAGCAGCCAAGATCTTGGGGCAGATACGCAGTATTTT. Translating it yields CASSQDLGADTQYF.

This chain connects TRBV5-6 to TRBJ2-3; D gene ambiguous. Trimming removed 2 bases at V and 2 bases at J, with 12 bases between. The germline gives CDR1 SGHDT, CDR2 YYEEEE. This CDR3 spans 15 amino acids. CDR3 nucleotides: TGTGCCAGCAGCTTAAGTCGGCGAATCACAGATACGCAGTATTTT. It specifies CASSLSRRITDTQYF.

This clonotype was observed many times. The J gene is TRBJ2-3, the V gene TRBV27; no firm D call. Germline assignment: CDR1 MNHEY and CDR2 SMNVEV (reference sequence). V dropped 1 base and J dropped 6 bases, with 8 bases sitting between them. This CDR3 is 13 amino acids long. The CDR3, as DNA: TGTGCCAGCAGTTTATTTCTAGAGGATACGCAGTATTTT. As protein: CASSLFLEDTQYF.

This clonotype was seen more than once but under ten times. The CDR3 nucleotides read TGTGCCACCAGTGACCCCTCCTCAGGAGTTAGCAATCAGCCCCAGCATTTT. This encodes CATSDPSSGVSNQPQHF. The V call is TRBV24-1, the J call TRBJ1-5; D ambiguous. The CDR3 is 17 residues long. Germline CDR1 reads KGHDR; CDR2 reads SFDVKD. The V end lost 4 bases, the J end lost 0 bases, and 15 bases lay between the germline ends.

This clonotype was found many times. The chain employs TRBV4-3 and TRBJ1-2, with D possibly TRBD1 on 6 matching bases. Germline V gene lookup returns CDR1 LGHNA and CDR2 YSLEER. This CDR3 has 16 amino acids. Trimming left V 1 base short and J 4 bases short, with 16 bases between. The CDR3 loop reads CASSQAVDRLIYGYTF. Here the CDR3 DNA reads TGCGCCAGCAGCCAAGCGGTCGACAGGCTAATCTATGGCTACACCTTC.

V and J are TRBV10-3 and TRBJ2-5, with TRBD2 matching over 10 bases. Germline CDR1 ENHRY, CDR2 SYGVKD. Trimming removed 0 bases from V and 4 bases from J; junction bases left unmatched: 2. This CDR3 is 15 amino acids long. This CDR3 is CAISESLAGVETQYF. The CDR3 DNA is TGTGCCATCAGTGAGTCGCTAGCGGGAGTAGAGACCCAGTACTTC.

This clonotype was observed at least ten times. The gene calls are TRBV21-1 and TRBJ2-5. TRBV21-1 is assigned pseudogene status. CDR3 length: 14 residues. The CDR3, as DNA: TGTGCCAGCAGCATTGGACGGAGCCAAGAGACCCAGTACTTC. Translated, it gives CASSIGRSQETQYF.

V is TRBV13 and J is TRBJ2-2; D ambiguous. The CDR3 is 12 residues long. Germline V lookup: CDR1 PRHDT, CDR2 FYEKMQ (reference sequence). V lost 2 bases, J lost 4 bases, and 2 bases lay in between. The CDR3 nucleotides read TGTGCCAGCAGCTTACGCACCGGGGAGCTGTTTTTT. This encodes CASSLRTGELFF. The full variable domain, rest sourced from reference TRBV13 and TRBJ2-2, is AAGVIQSPRHLIKEKRETATLKCYPIPRHDTVYWYQQGPGQDPQFLISFYEKMQSDKGSIPDRFSAQQFSDYHSELNMSSLELGDSALYFCASSLRTGELFFGEGSRLTVL.

The chain employs TRBV28 and TRBJ2-1; 10 nucleotides match TRBD2. The ends lost 8 bases at V and 6 bases at J; junction bases unmatched: 7. Germline CDR1 reads MDHEN; CDR2 reads SYDVKM. This CDR3 contains 14 residues. CDR3 amino acids: CASGSGRAANEQFF. CDR3 bases: TGTGCCAGCGGGAGCGGGAGGGCCGCCAATGAGCAGTTCTTC.

The chain combines TRBV27 with TRBJ1-2; D is uncertain. This CDR3 is 11 amino acids long. Germline V gene sequence: CDR1 MNHEY, CDR2 SMNVEV (reference sequence). Trimming took off 6 bases at V and 5 bases at J, with 7 bases between the two ends. CDR3 nucleotides: TGTGCCAGCAGAACGCCTTATGGCTACACCTTC. Protein: CASRTPYGYTF.

In its sample, this clonotype was seen a few times. The chain employs TRBV10-3 and TRBJ2-1, with 8 nucleotides matching TRBD2. With 3 bases clipped from V and 4 bases from J, the junction kept 5 bases outside the gene matches. Germline lookup yields CDR1 ENHRY and CDR2 SYGVKD. The CDR3 spans 15 residues. CDR3 region: CAISDSSGAYNEQFF. DNA for the CDR3: TGTGCCATCAGTGACAGTAGCGGGGCATACAATGAGCAGTTCTTC.